These 10 T cell receptor beta chains share one sample of origin, sequenced in a study of PD-1 blockade in mismatch repair-deficient tumors. Repertoires were generated with immunoSEQ multiplex PCR, while TCRdb's copy carries only in-frame clones and drops some. This sample has about 39,000 clones; 75% to 90% occur once, and the top ten carry approximately 1.1%. The sample was PBMCs, taken less than 40 weeks after starting pembrolizumab. These receptors were obtained from an adult with mismatch repair-deficient cancer.

As DNA, the CDR3 is TGTGCCAGCAGTTCCTCTTTGGAAAAACTGTTTTTT. Protein sequence: CASSSSLEKLFF. V gene TRBV28 combines with J gene TRBJ1-4; unclear D gene. V was shortened by 4 bases and J by 8 bases, with 8 bases between the two germline ends. CDR1 and CDR2 (germline): MDHEN, SYDVKM. The CDR3 has 12 residues.

The chain carries TRBV7-9 and TRBJ1-4, with D possibly TRBD1 on 5 matching bases. Germline V gene data show CDR1 as SEHNR and CDR2 as FQNEAQ (reference sequence). With 2 bases removed from V and 4 bases from J, the gap between germline ends came to 11 bases. The CDR3 totals 15 residues. The chain's CDR3 is CASSLQGLNNEKLFF. In nucleotides, the CDR3 is TGTGCCAGCAGCTTACAGGGTTTAAATAATGAAAAACTGTTTTTT.

The gene calls are TRBV19 and TRBJ2-3; TRBD1 agrees at 9 bases. This CDR3 comprises 15 residues. Germline values: CDR1 LNHDA, CDR2 SQIVND (reference sequence). J was trimmed by 2 bases and V by 4 bases; bases with no gene match: 4. CDR3 loop: CASSTTGGFTDTQYF. Written as DNA, the CDR3 is TGTGCCAGTAGTACGACAGGGGGTTTCACAGATACGCAGTATTTT.

This clone was counted only a few times. The chain couples TRBV6-1 to TRBJ2-1, with 9 bases lining up with TRBD2. This CDR3 contains 14 residues. V was clipped by 8 bases and J by 5 bases; unmatched bases: 7. Germline-derived CDR1 and CDR2 are MNHNS and SASEGT. The CDR3 spells CASGNSGSHNEQFF. In DNA, the CDR3 is TGTGCCAGCGGGAATAGCGGGAGCCACAATGAGCAGTTCTTC.

This clone was recorded a few times. This chain uses TRBV11-3 with TRBJ2-7; D is perhaps TRBD2 (6 bases). V dropped 5 bases and J dropped 2 bases, with 16 bases sitting between them. The CDR3 totals 15 residues. Looked up from germline, CDR1 is SGHNT and CDR2 is YENEEA. CDR3 nucleotide sequence: TGTGCCAGCAGCCTGGCCGGAGGGTTAGCCTACGAGCAGTACTTC. Encoded protein: CASSLAGGLAYEQYF. Full variable domain (rest looked up from reference TRBV11-3 and TRBJ2-7): EAGVVQSPRYKIIEKKQPVAFWCNPISGHNTLYWYLQNLGQGPELLIRYENEEAVDDSQLPKDRFSAERLKGVDSTLKIQPAELGDSAVYLCASSLAGGLAYEQYFGPGTRLTVT.

This chain uses TRBV19 with TRBJ2-3; possibly TRBD2 for D (5 bases). Trimming cost V 5 bases and J 3 bases, with 15 bases left between them. Germline assignment: CDR1 LNHDA and CDR2 SQIVND (reference sequence). This CDR3 comprises 15 residues. This chain's CDR3 is CASSDTRALTDTQYF. In DNA form, the CDR3 reads TGTGCCAGTAGTGACACTAGAGCCCTGACAGATACGCAGTATTTT.

V is TRBV6-1 and J is TRBJ2-7, with TRBD2 identical over 8 bases. CDR1 and CDR2 (germline): MNHNS, SASEGT. Trimming at V came to 4 bases and at J to 0 bases, leaving 5 bases not matched to a gene. The CDR3 consists of 15 residues. CDR3 nucleotides: TGTGCCAGCAGTGTGACTAGCGCGAGCTCCTACGAGCAGTACTTC. Its translation: CASSVTSASSYEQYF.

The rearrangement joins TRBV27 to TRBJ2-5; 10 nucleotides align to TRBD1. The DNA end favors TRBJ2-7, so the J call may be wrong. Germline CDR1 MNHEY, CDR2 SMNVEV (reference sequence). The CDR3 totals 16 residues. The chain's CDR3 is CASTPLGGTGVYEQYF. DNA for the CDR3: TGTGCCAGCACCCCACTCGGAGGGACAGGGGTCTACGAGCAGTACTTC.

The genes are TRBV6-5 and TRBJ2-1; TRBD2 might be the D (6 bases). V was cut by 5 bases and J by 2 bases, with 10 bases left in between. The CDR3 extends over 14 amino acids. Germline loops: CDR1 MNHEY, CDR2 SVGAGI. In DNA, the CDR3 is TGTGCCAGCAGTGATAGCGGTCCCTACAATGAGCAGTTCTTC. Translating gives CASSDSGPYNEQFF.

The V gene is TRBV9, the J gene TRBJ2-5; the match to TRBD2 covers 11 bases. This CDR3 contains 15 residues. The germline V gene has CDR1 SGDLS and CDR2 YYNGEE. V shed 6 bases, J shed 2 bases, and the junction held 6 bases outside the gene matches. The CDR3 region is CASTGTSGLQETQYF. CDR3 bases: TGTGCCAGCACGGGGACTAGCGGTCTACAAGAGACCCAGTACTTC.